The sequence of this T cell receptor (beta chain) was determined in a study of blood T cell repertoires in COVID-19. Turning to the study itself: PBMCs, B-cell-depleted T cells, or T cells provided the cDNA or gDNA that made up the material.

Some clones are missing from TCRdb's copy, which holds only in-frame ones; the method was immunoSEQ multiplex PCR. The table shows over 150,000 clones, with roughly 82% occurring only once. The ends were cut back, 5 bases at V and 1 base at J, with 8 bases in the middle. There are 14 residues in the CDR3. The germline gives CDR1 LNHDA, CDR2 SQIVND (reference sequence). This clonotype was obtained from a man in his forties who had recovered from COVID-19. This chain links TRBV19 with TRBJ1-4, with D possibly being TRBD1 (5 bases). The sequenced sample consisted of PBMCs or T cells enriched from blood (not recorded which). The CDR3 reads CASSSGETNEKLFF. CDR3 DNA sequence: TGTGCCAGTAGTTCGGGGGAAACTAATGAAAAACTGTTTTTT.